The source of this T cell receptor (beta chain) is a study of vaccination effects on CD4 cells after COVID-19. On this clone: Its cognate antigen is unknown.

Data came from immunoSEQ multiplex PCR; TCRdb stores just in-frame clones and leaves some out. Altogether about 39,000 clones are present, approximately 70% being singletons, with the ten largest covering less than 9.5%. Between the trimmed V and J ends, which lost 3 bases and 5 bases, there was a span of 7 bases. This CDR3 is 13 amino acids long. In germline, CDR1 is KGHSH, CDR2 LQKENI. Cultured cells yielded isolated CD4+ T cells after less than 11 days. Vaccination of participants consisted of two doses of either the BNT162b2 or mRNA-1273 vaccine. All vaccine recipients tested negative for nucleocapsid antibodies and had never contracted SARS-CoV-2 infection.

The source material was CD4+ T cells from PBMCs cultured without peptide, sampled after COVID-19 vaccination. The chain has TRBV18 and TRBJ1-4; D remains unclear. This TCR was recovered from a human donor who received a COVID-19 vaccine. The CDR3 sequence: CASSPGLNEKLFF. DNA for the CDR3: TGTGCCAGCTCACCGGGCTTGAATGAAAAACTGTTTTTT.